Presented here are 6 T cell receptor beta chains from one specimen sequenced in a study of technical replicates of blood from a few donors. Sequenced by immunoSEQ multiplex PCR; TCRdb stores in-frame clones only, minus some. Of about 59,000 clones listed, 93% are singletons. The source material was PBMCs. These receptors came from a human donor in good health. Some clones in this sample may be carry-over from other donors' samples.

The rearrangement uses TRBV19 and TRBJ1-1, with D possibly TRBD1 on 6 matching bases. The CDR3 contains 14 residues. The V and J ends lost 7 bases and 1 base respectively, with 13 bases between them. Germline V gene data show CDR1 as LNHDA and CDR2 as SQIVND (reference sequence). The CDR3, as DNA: TGTGCCAGTACCAAGGGGGACAAGAACACTGAAGCTTTCTTT. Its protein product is CASTKGDKNTEAFF.

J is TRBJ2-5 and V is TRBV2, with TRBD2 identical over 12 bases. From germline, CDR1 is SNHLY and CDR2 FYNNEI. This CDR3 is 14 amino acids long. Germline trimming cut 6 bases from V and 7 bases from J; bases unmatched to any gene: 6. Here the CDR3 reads CASRLTSGGLTQYF. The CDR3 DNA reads TGTGCCAGCAGGTTGACTAGCGGGGGCCTGACCCAGTACTTC.

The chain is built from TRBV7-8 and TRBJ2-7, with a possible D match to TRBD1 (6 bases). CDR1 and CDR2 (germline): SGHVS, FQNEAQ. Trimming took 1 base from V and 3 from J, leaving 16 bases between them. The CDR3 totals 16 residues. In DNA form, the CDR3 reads TGTGCCAGCAGCTTAGTGGCAGGCCAGGGGCTCTACGAGCAGTACTTC. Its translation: CASSLVAGQGLYEQYF. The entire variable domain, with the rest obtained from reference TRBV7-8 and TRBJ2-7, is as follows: GAGVSQSPRYKVAKRGQDVALRCDPISGHVSLFWYQQALGQGPEFLTYFQNEAQLDKSGLPSDRFFAERPEGSVSTLKIQRTQQEDSAVYLCASSLVAGQGLYEQYFGPGTRLTVT.

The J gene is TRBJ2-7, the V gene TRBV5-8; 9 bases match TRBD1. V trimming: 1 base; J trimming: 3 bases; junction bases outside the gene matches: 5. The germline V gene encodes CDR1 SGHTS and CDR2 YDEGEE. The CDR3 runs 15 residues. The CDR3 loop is CASSLWGQGHYEQYF. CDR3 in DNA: TGTGCCAGCAGCTTGTGGGGACAGGGCCACTACGAGCAGTACTTC.

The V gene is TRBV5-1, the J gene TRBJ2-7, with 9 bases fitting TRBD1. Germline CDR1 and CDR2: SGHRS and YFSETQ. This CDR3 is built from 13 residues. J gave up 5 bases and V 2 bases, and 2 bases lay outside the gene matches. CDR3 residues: CASSFRQGDEQYF. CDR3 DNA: TGCGCCAGCAGCTTCCGACAGGGGGACGAGCAGTACTTC.

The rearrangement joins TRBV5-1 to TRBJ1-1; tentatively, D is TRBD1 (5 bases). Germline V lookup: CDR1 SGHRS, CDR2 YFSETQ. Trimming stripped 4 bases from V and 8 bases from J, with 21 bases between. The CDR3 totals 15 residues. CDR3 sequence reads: CASSRAGEWGTEAFF. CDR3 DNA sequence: TGCGCCAGCAGCAGAGCGGGGGAATGGGGGACGGAAGCTTTCTTT.